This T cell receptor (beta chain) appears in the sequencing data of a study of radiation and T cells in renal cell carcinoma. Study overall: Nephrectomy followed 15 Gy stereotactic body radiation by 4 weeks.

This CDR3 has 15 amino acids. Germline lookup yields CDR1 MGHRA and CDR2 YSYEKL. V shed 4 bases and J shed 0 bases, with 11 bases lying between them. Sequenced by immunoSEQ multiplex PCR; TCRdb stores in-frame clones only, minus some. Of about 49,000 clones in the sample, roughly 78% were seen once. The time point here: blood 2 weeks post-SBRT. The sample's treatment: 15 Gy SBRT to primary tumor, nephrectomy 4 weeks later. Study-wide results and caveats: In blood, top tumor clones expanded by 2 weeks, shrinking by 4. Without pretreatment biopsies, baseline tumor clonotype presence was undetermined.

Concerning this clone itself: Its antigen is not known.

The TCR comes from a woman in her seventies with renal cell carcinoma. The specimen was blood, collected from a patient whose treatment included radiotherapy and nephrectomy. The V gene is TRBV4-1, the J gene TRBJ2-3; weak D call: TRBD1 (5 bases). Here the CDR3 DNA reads TGCGCCAGCAGCCCCAGGGTTCTTAGCACAGATACGCAGTATTTT. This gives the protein CASSPRVLSTDTQYF.